Following are 27 T cell receptor beta chains from one sample sequenced in a study of siplizumab effects on memory and regulatory T cells. Sequencing used immunoSEQ multiplex PCR; TCRdb keeps in-frame clones, though not all of them. The sample yields more than 85,000 clones, around 92% seen once. Sequences were obtained from Tregs sorted from blood. All receptors derive from a human donor in good health.

This chain joins TRBV25-1 and TRBJ1-2; no reliable D call. With 5 bases removed from V and 1 base from J, the gap between germline ends came to 14 bases. CDR1 is MGHDK, CDR2 SYGVNS, per germline. The CDR3 totals 15 residues. Here the CDR3 DNA reads TGTGCCAGCAGTACCGGACTGGGCTTTAACTATGGCTACACCTTC. Translation gives CASSTGLGFNYGYTF.

The rearrangement uses TRBV30 and TRBJ1-1; 7 positions agree with TRBD1. J lost 5 bases, V lost 5 bases, and 8 bases had no gene match. CDR3 length equals 13 residues. CDR1 GTSNPN and CDR2 SVGIG come from the germline V gene (reference sequence). For the CDR3, the DNA is TGTGCCTGGGGGAGACAGGGAATAACTGAAGCTTTCTTT. This gives the protein CAWGRQGITEAFF.

This chain connects TRBV6-6 to TRBJ1-4; D unclear. The V gene lost 0 bases and the J gene lost 7 bases, with 3 bases spanning the gap. The germline CDR1 and CDR2 sequences are MNHNY and SVGAGI (reference sequence). This CDR3 comprises 12 residues. CDR3 region: CASSYSGEKLFF. The CDR3 DNA follows: TGTGCCAGCAGTTACTCAGGTGAAAAACTGTTTTTT.

The chain combines TRBV19 with TRBJ2-5; D possibly matches TRBD1 or TRBD2 (5 bases each). The CDR3 is 15 residues long. With 0 bases removed from V and 5 bases from J, the gap between germline ends came to 13 bases. The germline CDR1 and CDR2 sequences are LNHDA and SQIVND (reference sequence). CDR3 amino acids: CASSIEGRGWETQYF. DNA of the CDR3: TGTGCCAGTAGTATAGAGGGGCGCGGGTGGGAGACCCAGTACTTC.

A single count supports this clone. The chain has TRBV2 and TRBJ1-2; D is ambiguous. The CDR3 runs 11 residues. The V end lost 4 bases, the J end lost 8 bases, and 8 bases lay between the germline ends. In germline, CDR1 is SNHLY, CDR2 FYNNEI. The CDR3 nucleotides read TGTGCCAGCAGTGTCAACGGAGGCTACACCTTC. As protein: CASSVNGGYTF. The full variable domain, completed using reference TRBV2 and TRBJ1-2, is EPEVTQTPSHQVTQMGQEVILRCVPISNHLYFYWYRQILGQKVEFLVSFYNNEISEKSEIFDDQFSVERPDGSNFTLKIRSTKLEDSAMYFCASSVNGGYTFGSGTRLTVV.

Remarks on this clone: Mismatch with germline at one junction end may stem from a read error. The V gene is TRBV5-6, the J gene TRBJ1-6, with D unclear. The CDR3 loop spans 14 amino acids. CDR1 and CDR2 from the germline V gene are SGHDT and YYEEEE. The DNA of the CDR3 is TGTGCCAGCAGCTTGGAGGCCTACAATTCACCCCTCCACTTT. It is translated as CASSLEAYNSPLHF.

The V call is TRBV21-1, the J call TRBJ1-2. TRBV21-1 is a documented pseudogene. The CDR3 contains 16 residues. The CDR3 reads CASSPETSRGRGGYTF. For the CDR3, the DNA is TGTGCCAGCAGCCCAGAAACCTCCCGGGGAAGAGGTGGCTACACCTTC.

This chain uses TRBV19 with TRBJ2-6; D is perhaps TRBD1 (5 bases). Looked up from germline, CDR1 is LNHDA and CDR2 is SQIVND (reference sequence). Trimming left V 1 base short and J 2 bases short, with 12 bases between. The CDR3 spans 17 residues. The CDR3 DNA is TGTGCCAGTAGTATAGGGGGCGCGAGGACTGGGGCCAACGTCCTGACTTTC. Its protein is CASSIGGARTGANVLTF.

This rearrangement joins TRBV18 to TRBJ2-2; 8 bases match TRBD2. Losses at the gene ends were 5 bases for V and 4 bases for J; bases not matched to a gene: 9. The germline V gene encodes CDR1 KGHSH and CDR2 LQKENI. The CDR3 loop spans 16 amino acids. The CDR3 DNA follows: TGTGCCAGCTCAGTAGGACTAGCCGGGGCCACCGGGGAGCTGTTTTTT. Translation: CASSVGLAGATGELFF.

Points on this clone: One junction end does not reproduce the germline sequence, and a read error may be involved. The chain combines TRBV7-8 with TRBJ1-2; weak D call: TRBD1 (5 bases). In germline, CDR1 is SGHVS, CDR2 FQNEAQ. This CDR3 is 17 amino acids long. The CDR3 reads CASSVAGTKFSNYGYTF. CDR3 nucleotide sequence: TGTGCCAGCAGCGTAGCGGGGACTAAATTTTCTAACTATGGCTACACCTTC.

The chain recombines TRBV5-1 with TRBJ1-3; 8 nucleotides agree with TRBD1. In germline, CDR1 is SGHRS, CDR2 YFSETQ. There are 17 residues in the CDR3. Unmatched junction bases numbered 8, after V lost 2 bases and J lost 1 base. CDR3 sequence reads: CASSLDQGAASGNTIYF. The DNA of the CDR3 is TGCGCCAGCAGCTTAGATCAGGGGGCGGCTTCTGGAAACACCATATATTTT.

The chain carries TRBV5-1 and TRBJ2-7; no firm D call. The CDR3 extends over 12 amino acids. V shed 4 bases and J shed 3 bases, with 8 bases lying between them. Germline V gives CDR1 SGHRS, CDR2 YFSETQ. CDR3 nucleotide sequence: TGCGCCAGCAGCGCGACCCTCTACGAGCAGTACTTC. Its protein product is CASSATLYEQYF. Full variable domain (outside the CDR3, taken from reference TRBV5-1 and TRBJ2-7): KAGVTQTPRYLIKTRGQQVTLSCSPISGHRSVSWYQQTPGQGLQFLFEYFSETQRNKGNFPGRFSGRQFSNSRSEMNVSTLELGDSALYLCASSATLYEQYFGPGTRLTVT.

This chain connects TRBV6-5 to TRBJ1-4; D is undetermined. This CDR3 is 14 amino acids long. Germline values: CDR1 MNHEY, CDR2 SVGAGI. The V gene lost 6 bases and the J gene lost 5 bases, with 13 bases spanning the gap. For the CDR3, the DNA is TGTGCCAGCAGACCCGTGGGGAGAAATGAAAAACTGTTTTTT. Amino acids: CASRPVGRNEKLFF.

The V gene is TRBV5-1, the J gene TRBJ2-4; TRBD2 is a possible D gene (6 bases). Germline loops: CDR1 SGHRS, CDR2 YFSETQ. The CDR3 contains 14 residues. The V end was cut by 3 bases, the J end by 5 bases, with 12 bases between. The CDR3 nucleotides are TGCGCCAGCAGCTCGGGACTTCAAGAAAACATTCAGTACTTC. Its translation: CASSSGLQENIQYF.

The chain carries TRBV7-9 and TRBJ2-3; 9 nucleotides align to TRBD1. J was trimmed by 4 bases and V by 5 bases; bases with no gene match: 16. Germline V gene data show CDR1 as SEHNR and CDR2 as FQNEAQ (reference sequence). CDR3 length: 18 amino acids. The CDR3 sequence: CASSRLWGTGKFSDTQYF. The DNA for the CDR3 is TGTGCCAGCAGCCGACTGTGGGGGACAGGGAAGTTCTCAGATACGCAGTATTTT.

The chain links TRBV6-6 to TRBJ1-1; 8 bases are a match to TRBD1. V lost 6 bases to trimming and J lost 1 base; unmatched junction nucleotides: 4. Germline values: CDR1 MNHNY, CDR2 SVGAGI (reference sequence). The CDR3 contains 14 residues. CDR3 loop: CASRRDRKNTEAFF. Here the CDR3 DNA reads TGTGCCAGCAGACGGGACAGGAAGAACACTGAAGCTTTCTTT.

The genes are TRBV5-5 and TRBJ2-2, with D unclear. V was clipped by 3 bases and J by 7 bases, with 7 bases between them. Per germline, CDR1 SGHKS and CDR2 YYEKEE (reference sequence). The length of the CDR3 is 12 residues. CDR3 DNA: TGTGCCAGCAGCTACCCCCACGGGGAGCTGTTTTTT. It codes for CASSYPHGELFF.

The chain recombines TRBV5-1 with TRBJ1-1; D possibly corresponds to TRBD1 (6 bases). Germline loops: CDR1 SGHRS, CDR2 YFSETQ. This CDR3 comprises 15 residues. Trimming shortened V by 4 bases and J by 0 bases, and 13 bases separated the two germline ends. In nucleotides, the CDR3 is TGCGCCAGCAGCCGCACTACAGGGCTGAACACTGAAGCTTTCTTT. Protein: CASSRTTGLNTEAFF.

The rearrangement joins TRBV25-1 to TRBJ1-1; D may be TRBD1 (5 bases). CDR1 is MGHDK, CDR2 SYGVNS, per germline. V lost 4 bases to trimming and J lost 11 bases, with 11 bases between them. The CDR3 is made up of 11 amino acids. For the CDR3, the DNA is TGTGCCAGCAGTGTAGGGGCTTGGGCTTTCTTT. It is translated as CASSVGAWAFF.

The chain uses TRBV18 and TRBJ2-6; D might be TRBD1 (5 bases). The CDR3 runs 16 residues. CDR1 is KGHSH and CDR2 is LQKENI in the germline V gene. Trimming left V 4 bases short and J 1 base short, with 11 bases between. The CDR3 region is CASSQEAGSGANVLTF. Written as DNA, the CDR3 is TGTGCCAGCTCACAAGAAGCAGGGTCTGGGGCCAACGTCCTGACTTTC.

The chain employs TRBV7-9 and TRBJ1-6; D is unclear. CDR1 SEHNR and CDR2 FQNEAQ come from the germline V gene (reference sequence). The V end was cut by 4 bases, the J end by 6 bases, with 10 bases between. The CDR3 spans 14 residues. In nucleotides, the CDR3 is TGTGCCAGCAGCTATGAGGTTGTTAATTCACCCCTCCACTTT. Protein: CASSYEVVNSPLHF.

This chain joins TRBV7-6 and TRBJ1-6, with TRBD1 matching over 7 bases. After removal of 5 bases from V and 10 bases from J, the junction contained 8 bases not matched to a gene. CDR1 and CDR2 from the germline V gene are SGHVS and FNYEAQ. The CDR3 has 14 residues. The CDR3 is CASSRGGAGSPLHF. In DNA form, the CDR3 reads TGTGCCAGCAGCCGAGGGGGCGCGGGATCACCCCTCCACTTT.

The DNA for the CDR3 is TGTGCCAGCAGCGCGGGACAGGGGGTTCTTGGGGCCAACGTCCTGACTTTC. Residues: CASSAGQGVLGANVLTF. The chain has TRBV5-6 and TRBJ2-6; TRBD1 agrees at 11 bases. CDR3 size: 17 residues. The V gene end was trimmed by 4 bases and the J gene end by 3 bases; junction bases not matched to a gene: 6. Per the germline V gene, CDR1 is SGHDT and CDR2 is YYEEEE.

This rearrangement joins TRBV9 to TRBJ2-7; 8 bases align to TRBD2. Trimming at V came to 0 bases and at J to 5 bases, leaving 7 bases not matched to a gene. The CDR3 runs to 15 residues. The germline V gene has CDR1 SGDLS and CDR2 YYNGEE. For the CDR3, the DNA is TGTGCCAGCAGCGTAGCTGGGACTAGATTCGACGAGCAGTACTTC. The encoded protein is CASSVAGTRFDEQYF.

The chain couples TRBV11-2 to TRBJ1-1; D not certain. Per germline, CDR1 SGHAT and CDR2 FQNNGV. CDR3 length: 14 residues. Trimming pared 7 bases from V and 1 base from J, leaving 13 bases between. In DNA, the CDR3 is TGTGCCAGCAAGACTCGACGGACGAACACTGAAGCTTTCTTT. Translated: CASKTRRTNTEAFF.

This clone was observed once. Written as DNA, the CDR3 is TGTGCCAGCAGCCTTTCCTTAGTTCCGGAGACCCAGTACTTC. Translation: CASSLSLVPETQYF. The V gene is TRBV11-2, the J gene TRBJ2-5; D call uncertain. Germline lookup yields CDR1 SGHAT and CDR2 FQNNGV. Trimming cost V 5 bases and J 5 bases, with 15 bases left between them. The CDR3 is made up of 14 amino acids. The full variable domain, its missing parts supplied by reference TRBV11-2 and TRBJ2-5, is EAGVAQSPRYKIIEKRQSVAFWCNPISGHATLYWYQQILGQGPKLLIQFQNNGVVDDSQLPKDRFSAERLKGVDSTLKIQPAKLEDSAVYLCASSLSLVPETQYFGPGTRLLVL.

The rearrangement links TRBV7-2 to TRBJ1-1; D unresolved. V was cut by 1 base and J by 6 bases, with 15 bases left in between. From germline, CDR1 is SGHTA and CDR2 FQGNSA. The CDR3 is 15 residues long. The CDR3 spells CASSLGVGKFAEAFF. DNA of the CDR3: TGTGCCAGCAGCTTAGGGGTAGGGAAATTCGCTGAAGCTTTCTTT.